This paragraph covers one TCR beta chain sequence. Per germline, CDR1 DFQATT and CDR2 SNEGSKA (reference sequence). The CDR3 contains 17 residues. Between the trimmed V and J ends, which lost 3 bases and 0 bases, there was a span of 19 bases. This record comes from a study of control samples from healthy donors and cancer patients. Measured with immunoSEQ multiplex PCR; TCRdb has only the in-frame clones, and not every one. There are 150,000 to 200,000 clones in the sample; about 94% occur only once, and over 6.5% lies in the top ten. The TCR sequence derives from a middle-aged woman in good health. J is TRBJ2-3 and V is TRBV20-1; no reliable D call. The sample taken for sequencing was blood. The CDR3 is CSASVASVHPSTDTQYF. CDR3 nucleotide sequence: TGCAGTGCTAGTGTAGCAAGCGTTCATCCTAGCACAGATACGCAGTATTTT.